Listed here are 4 T cell receptor beta chains from one sample, sequenced in a study of shared clonotypes between healthy human individuals. Clones were sequenced by immunoSEQ multiplex PCR, and TCRdb holds only the in-frame ones, with some missing. The sample has some 530,000 clones, about 85% seen once. The sequencing sample was made of PBMCs. Source of these receptors: a middle-aged woman in good health. Some clones in this sample may be carry-over from other donors' samples.

This chain links TRBV7-3 with TRBJ2-2, with a tentative D call TRBD1 (6 bases). Germline lookup yields CDR1 SGHTA and CDR2 FQGTGA. V lost 0 bases and J lost 3, with 11 bases in between. The CDR3 totals 16 residues. CDR3 loop: CASSLTAGAYTGELFF. The CDR3 DNA follows: TGTGCCAGCAGCTTAACGGCAGGGGCGTACACCGGGGAGCTGTTTTTT.

V is TRBV19 and J is TRBJ1-3; a weak D match, TRBD1 (5 bases). V lost 9 bases to trimming and J lost 1 base, with 10 bases between them. CDR1 and CDR2 (germline): LNHDA, SQIVND (reference sequence). The CDR3 extends over 13 amino acids. The CDR3 loop is CASRGQSGNTIYF. DNA for the CDR3: TGTGCCAGCCGGGGCCAGTCTGGAAACACCATATATTTT.

The chain employs TRBV30 and TRBJ1-1; D is unclear. CDR1 GTSNPN and CDR2 SVGIG come from the germline V gene (reference sequence). The CDR3 is 15 residues long. V gave up 6 bases and J gave up 3 bases, with 20 bases separating them. Here the CDR3 DNA reads TGTGCCTGTACACATCCCCCCTTAATGTACACTGAAGCTTTCTTT. Translation gives CACTHPPLMYTEAFF.

The chain carries TRBV15 and TRBJ2-1, with D uncertain. Germline values: CDR1 LNHNV, CDR2 YYDKDF (reference sequence). This CDR3 has 14 amino acids. Trimming took 2 bases from V and 3 from J, leaving 8 bases between them. The CDR3 loop reads CATSRYTNYNEQFF. DNA of the CDR3: TGTGCCACCAGCAGATACACGAACTACAATGAGCAGTTCTTC.